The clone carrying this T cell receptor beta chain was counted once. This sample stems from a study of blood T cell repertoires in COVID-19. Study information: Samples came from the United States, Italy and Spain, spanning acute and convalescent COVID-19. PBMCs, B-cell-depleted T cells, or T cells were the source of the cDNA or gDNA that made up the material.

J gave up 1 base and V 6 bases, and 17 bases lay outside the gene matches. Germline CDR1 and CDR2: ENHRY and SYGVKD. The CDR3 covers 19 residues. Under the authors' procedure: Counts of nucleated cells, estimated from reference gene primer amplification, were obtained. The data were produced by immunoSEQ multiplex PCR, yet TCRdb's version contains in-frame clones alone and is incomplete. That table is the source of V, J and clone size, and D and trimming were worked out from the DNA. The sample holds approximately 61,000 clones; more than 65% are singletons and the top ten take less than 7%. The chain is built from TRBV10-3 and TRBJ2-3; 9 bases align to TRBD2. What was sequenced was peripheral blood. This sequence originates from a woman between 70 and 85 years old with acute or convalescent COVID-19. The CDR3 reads CAISHSRTYSGGGTDTQYF. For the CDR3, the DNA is TGTGCCATCAGCCACTCCCGAACCTATAGCGGGGGTGGCACAGATACGCAGTATTTT.